The T cell receptor beta chain described here comes from a study of blood T cells in healthy people across ages. Study results and limitations: Because donor CMV status was unknown, expanded clonotype changes were possibly confounded.

Investigators took about 9.2 milliliters of peripheral blood from every donor. The amount of total RNA extracted per sample was at least 5.5 micrograms. A J-beta primer mix and a sample-barcoded 5' primer were used in a second PCR of roughly 6 to 11 cycles. One entry per CDR3 protein results from TCRdb running MiXCR on the 5' RACE reads. The sample lists 800,000 to 950,000 distinct CDR3 sequences; roughly 29% were seen once. Trimming left V 2 bases short and J 10 bases short, with 14 bases between. The CDR3 spans 13 residues. Germline V CDR1 and CDR2: SGHTA, FQGTGA. This clonotype was counted at least ten times. Its antigen is as yet unknown. This sample also belongs to another study, concerning T cells of mothers and their children. That work contributes: Relative to unrelated pairs, biologically related mother-child dyads exhibited marginally greater, non-significant overlap.

The source of this sequence is a woman aged 40-49 years in good health. Input material: blood. V usage is TRBV7-3 and J usage is TRBJ1-2; D call uncertain. The CDR3 region is CASSLGSLEDYTF. In DNA, the CDR3 is TGTGCCAGCAGCTTAGGTAGCCTGGAGGACTACACCTTC. Drawing the rest from reference TRBV7-3 and TRBJ1-2, the complete variable domain is GAGVSQTPSNKVTEKGKYVELRCDPISGHTALYWYRQSLGQGPEFLIYFQGTGAADDSGLPNDRFFAVRPEGSVSTLKIQRTERGDSAVYLCASSLGSLEDYTFGSGTRLTVV.